Below, 15 T cell receptor beta chains from the same sample are listed, as sequenced in a study of T cells in localized non-small cell lung cancer (TCRdb year 2020). Library generation was performed with the immunoSEQ multiplex PCR assay. TCRdb obtained this table from immuneACCESS and retained in-frame rearrangements with V and J assigned. These tables miss some clones; where compared with another copy, unresolved V genes account for less than half of the shortfall, and the remainder is unexplained. The sample table shows several thousand clones, and under 95% are seen once. The top ten clonotypes cover 3.5% to 5% of the sample. This specimen consisted of peripheral blood mononuclear cells, obtained before any cancer treatment. These receptors came from a male donor aged 60 or over with stage II lung adenocarcinoma.

V gene TRBV27 combines with J gene TRBJ1-5; 7 bases align to TRBD1. The junction had 8 bases not matched to a gene; V was cut back by 6 bases and J by 6 bases. Germline loops: CDR1 MNHEY, CDR2 SMNVEV (reference sequence). The CDR3 consists of 14 residues. The CDR3 sequence: CASRVTGLGQPQHF. CDR3 coding DNA: TGTGCCAGCAGAGTGACAGGGTTGGGTCAGCCCCAGCATTTT.

The chain is built from TRBV11-2 and TRBJ1-1; D not resolved. Germline V gene sequence: CDR1 SGHAT, CDR2 FQNNGV. CDR3 length: 14 amino acids. V was cut by 6 bases and J by 4 bases, with 15 bases left in between. CDR3 sequence (DNA): TGTGCCAGCAGTTTAAGCCCACAGTCCACTGAAGCTTTCTTT. Translating gives CASSLSPQSTEAFF.

J is TRBJ2-2 and V is TRBV5-1; the D is unclear. Trimming pared 2 bases from V and 1 base from J, leaving 3 bases between. Germline V lookup: CDR1 SGHRS, CDR2 YFSETQ. CDR3 length: 13 residues. CDR3 in DNA: TGCGCCAGCAGCTTTGTGAACACCGGGGAGCTGTTTTTT. Its translation: CASSFVNTGELFF.

The rearrangement joins TRBV6-1 to TRBJ1-2, with D possibly TRBD1 on 5 matching bases. The germline V gene has CDR1 MNHNS and CDR2 SASEGT. V lost 1 base and J lost 8, with 17 bases in between. The CDR3 is 15 residues long. CDR3 amino acids: CASSEVMRWGIGYTF. As DNA, the CDR3 is TGTGCCAGCAGTGAAGTCATGAGGTGGGGGATCGGCTACACCTTC.

CDR3 coding DNA: TGTGCCAGCAGCCTCGGGACCCGGCTAATATACGAGCAGTACTTC. It codes for CASSLGTRLIYEQYF. The chain links TRBV5-5 to TRBJ2-7; D might be TRBD1 or TRBD2, each matching 5 bases. With 4 bases removed from V and 4 bases from J, the gap between germline ends came to 18 bases. The CDR3 has 15 residues. Germline V gene lookup returns CDR1 SGHKS and CDR2 YYEKEE (reference sequence).

This clone showed up just a few times. The chain recombines TRBV13 with TRBJ2-1; no clear D gene. Germline assignment: CDR1 PRHDT and CDR2 FYEKMQ (reference sequence). This CDR3 comprises 13 residues. Trimming took 1 base from V and 12 from J, leaving 13 bases between them. The CDR3: CASSLEGRTGQFF. For the CDR3, the DNA is TGTGCCAGCAGCTTAGAGGGTCGAACGGGGCAGTTCTTC.

The chain uses TRBV7-2 and TRBJ2-5; 10 nucleotides align to TRBD2. The trim removed 4 bases at V and 5 bases at J, leaving 4 bases unmatched. Germline-derived CDR1 and CDR2 are SGHTA and FQGNSA. The CDR3 has 14 residues. The CDR3 region has the DNA TGTGCCAGCAGCTCCGGACTAGCGGACGAGACCCAGTACTTC. Translation gives CASSSGLADETQYF.

The chain employs TRBV7-2 and TRBJ1-2; weak D call: TRBD1 (5 bases). The CDR3 is 13 amino acids. The germline V and J ends were trimmed by 4 bases and 9 bases, with 15 bases remaining between them. The germline gives CDR1 SGHTA, CDR2 FQGNSA. The CDR3 DNA reads TGTGCCAGCAGCTCTCGACAGCCAAGAAGCTACACCTTC. The encoded protein is CASSSRQPRSYTF.

This clone was seen only once. This chain connects TRBV5-1 to TRBJ2-1; D gene unclear. V shed 4 bases and J shed 0 bases, with 11 bases lying between them. The germline V gene encodes CDR1 SGHRS and CDR2 YFSETQ. The CDR3 extends over 15 amino acids. CDR3: CASSQVQSSYNEQFF. The CDR3 DNA sequence: TGCGCCAGCAGCCAGGTGCAGAGCTCCTACAATGAGCAGTTCTTC.

The chain recombines TRBV18 with TRBJ2-7, with D possibly TRBD2 on 6 matching bases. Germline V lookup: CDR1 KGHSH, CDR2 LQKENI. The CDR3 is made up of 12 amino acids. The V gene lost 6 bases and the J gene lost 2 bases, with 8 bases spanning the gap. The CDR3: CASSEGTYEQYF. In nucleotides, the CDR3 is TGTGCCAGCTCGGAGGGGACCTACGAGCAGTACTTC.

The chain employs TRBV5-1 and TRBJ2-7; weak D call: TRBD1 (6 bases). The CDR3 runs to 17 residues. Trimming took off 0 bases at V and 5 bases at J, with 21 bases between the two ends. The germline CDR1 and CDR2 sequences are SGHRS and YFSETQ. The CDR3 reads CASSLAQTGDHKDEQYF. Written as DNA, the CDR3 is TGCGCCAGCAGCTTGGCCCAGACAGGCGACCACAAGGACGAGCAGTACTTC.

This chain uses TRBV5-1 with TRBJ2-5, with D tentatively TRBD1 (6 bases). Germline V gene sequence: CDR1 SGHRS, CDR2 YFSETQ. V was cut by 0 bases and J by 4 bases, with 13 bases left in between. CDR3 size: 15 residues. CDR3 amino acids: CASSLGGEGGETQYF. CDR3 coding DNA: TGCGCCAGCAGCTTGGGGGGCGAAGGGGGAGAGACCCAGTACTTC.

This clone showed up just once. The chain combines TRBV18 with TRBJ1-5; D ambiguous. With 2 bases removed from V and 7 bases from J, the gap between germline ends came to 15 bases. CDR3 length: 15 amino acids. Germline V gives CDR1 KGHSH, CDR2 LQKENI. The CDR3 DNA follows: TGTGCCAGCTCACCATCCTCGGGCATCGGCCAGCCCCAGCATTTT. Its protein product is CASSPSSGIGQPQHF.

The gene calls are TRBV2 and TRBJ2-7, with D hard to call. Germline V gives CDR1 SNHLY, CDR2 FYNNEI. The CDR3 loop spans 13 amino acids. Trimming removed 7 bases from V and 3 bases from J, with 13 bases in between. Here the CDR3 DNA reads TGTGCCAGCACGTACGGAGAAATCTACGAGCAGTACTTC. Translated: CASTYGEIYEQYF.

V usage is TRBV6-5 and J usage is TRBJ2-1; 8 nucleotides align to TRBD2. Per the germline V gene, CDR1 is MNHEY and CDR2 is SVGAGI. CDR3 length: 15 residues. With 8 bases clipped from V and 4 bases from J, the junction kept 10 bases outside the gene matches. CDR3 protein: CASRKTGGPYNEQFF. The CDR3 bases are TGTGCCAGCCGGAAGACGGGGGGGCCATACAATGAGCAGTTCTTC.